A selection of T cell receptor beta chains follows, all from one sample in a study of Graves' ophthalmopathy and Graves' hyperthyroidism. TCRdb re-derived calls from the multiplex PCR reads in MiXCR, one entry per CDR3 protein. The data show hundreds of thousands of distinct CDR3 sequences, about 40% seen once. Sequencing used peripheral blood. The source is an adult man with Graves' ophthalmopathy. Both conserved end residues are part of each CDR3. Fields, in order: clone size, D gene, J gene, V gene, CDR3 DNA, CDR3 protein. D genes are given only for firm matches. The size of a clone is reported for some rows only, either as once, few or many, or as a class for expanded clones.

clone_size: NA
d_call: NA
j_call: TRBJ1-4
v_call: TRBV25-1
cdr3_nt: TGTGCCAGCAGTGAACTAGCGGGACATCCGGAAAAACTGTTTTTT
cdr3_aa: CASSELAGHPEKLFF

clone_size: few
d_call: NA
j_call: TRBJ1-3
v_call: TRBV11-2
cdr3_nt: TGTGCCAGCAGCTTTGTAACGGATTTTACTGCATTCTCTGGAAACACCATATATTTT
cdr3_aa: CASSFVTDFTAFSGNTIYF

clone_size: many
d_call: NA
j_call: TRBJ1-3
v_call: TRBV7-2
cdr3_nt: TGTGCCAGCAGCTTAATGGACAGCCTCTCTGGAAACACCATATATTTT
cdr3_aa: CASSLMDSLSGNTIYF

clone_size: NA
d_call: NA
j_call: TRBJ1-1
v_call: TRBV20-1
cdr3_nt: TGCAGTGCCCGCAGGTCTACGGTACGGCTGAACACTGAAGCTTTCTTT
cdr3_aa: CSARRSTVRLNTEAFF

clone_size: many
d_call: TRBD1
j_call: TRBJ1-6
v_call: TRBV5-6
cdr3_nt: TGTGCCAGCAGCTATAACGACAGGGAGGCTTCACCCCTCCACTTT
cdr3_aa: CASSYNDREASPLHF

clone_size: NA
d_call: NA
j_call: TRBJ2-5
v_call: TRBV29-1
cdr3_nt: TGCAGCTCCGACAAACTGGGGAGAGACGAAGAGACCCAGTACTTC
cdr3_aa: CSSDKLGRDEETQYF

clone_size: NA
d_call: NA
j_call: TRBJ2-5
v_call: TRBV5-8
cdr3_nt: TGTGCCAGCAAGATGAACCTCCAGGAGACCCAGTACTTC
cdr3_aa: CASKMNLQETQYF

clone_size: few
d_call: TRBD1
j_call: TRBJ1-1
v_call: TRBV10-3
cdr3_nt: TGTGCCAGCAGTTCGCGACAGGGGGCTGAAGCTTTCTTT
cdr3_aa: CASSSRQGAEAFF

clone_size: NA
d_call: TRBD2
j_call: TRBJ2-6
v_call: TRBV19
cdr3_nt: TGTGCCAGTACTCGATTTGGCCTAGCGGGATACCCTGGGGCCAACGTCCTGACTTTC
cdr3_aa: CASTRFGLAGYPGANVLTF

clone_size: many
d_call: TRBD2
j_call: TRBJ2-7
v_call: TRBV9
cdr3_nt: TGTGCCAGCAGCGTTAGCGGGGGGGCGAATGAGCAGTACTTC
cdr3_aa: CASSVSGGANEQYF

clone_size: many
d_call: NA
j_call: TRBJ2-7
v_call: TRBV10-3
cdr3_nt: TGTGCCACCGCGTACTTAGACTACGAGCAGTACTTC
cdr3_aa: CATAYLDYEQYF

clone_size: many
d_call: TRBD1
j_call: TRBJ2-7
v_call: TRBV12-3/TRBV12-4
cdr3_nt: TGCGCCAGCAGCTTGCGAACAGGGGGTTACGAGCAGTACTTC
cdr3_aa: CASSLRTGGYEQYF

clone_size: many
d_call: NA
j_call: TRBJ1-6
v_call: TRBV19
cdr3_nt: TGTGCCAGTCGAATACAGAGGAGGCGTTCACCCCTCCACTTT
cdr3_aa: CASRIQRRRSPLHF

clone_size: few
d_call: NA
j_call: TRBJ1-6
v_call: TRBV7-2
cdr3_nt: TGTGCCAGCAGCTTACCTGGAAGGGTAGGGGAGAGCTCCTATAATTCACCCCTCCACTTT
cdr3_aa: CASSLPGRVGESSYNSPLHF

clone_size: many
d_call: TRBD1
j_call: TRBJ1-1
v_call: TRBV9
cdr3_nt: TGTGCCAGCAGCGTAGCCAACAGGGGGACTGAAGCTTTCTTT
cdr3_aa: CASSVANRGTEAFF

clone_size: NA
d_call: NA
j_call: TRBJ2-3
v_call: TRBV29-1
cdr3_nt: TGCAGCGTGGAAACCAGGAGGGTGACTAGCACAGATACGCAGTATTTT
cdr3_aa: CSVETRRVTSTDTQYF

clone_size: NA
d_call: TRBD2
j_call: TRBJ2-3
v_call: TRBV14
cdr3_nt: TGTGCCAGCAGCCCAACTGTACTAGCGGGGGGGCCTGAATCGCAGTATTTT
cdr3_aa: CASSPTVLAGGPESQYF

clone_size: NA
d_call: NA
j_call: TRBJ2-5
v_call: TRBV24-1
cdr3_nt: TGTGCCACCAGTGACACCAGGGTAGTGGAGACCCAGTACTTC
cdr3_aa: CATSDTRVVETQYF

clone_size: many
d_call: TRBD1
j_call: TRBJ1-2
v_call: TRBV5-8
cdr3_nt: TGTGCCAGCAGCTTGAGACAGGGTAATGGCTACACCTTC
cdr3_aa: CASSLRQGNGYTF

clone_size: few
d_call: TRBD1
j_call: TRBJ1-5
v_call: TRBV18
cdr3_nt: TGTGCCAGCTCACAGGGACAGGCTTATAGCAATCAGCCCCAGCATTTT
cdr3_aa: CASSQGQAYSNQPQHF

clone_size: NA
d_call: TRBD1
j_call: TRBJ2-5
v_call: TRBV5-1
cdr3_nt: TGCGCCAGCAGCCGGACAGGGGAAATCCAAGAGACCCAGTACTTC
cdr3_aa: CASSRTGEIQETQYF

clone_size: NA
d_call: TRBD1
j_call: TRBJ2-5
v_call: TRBV7-2
cdr3_nt: TGTGCCAGCAGCCAAGGGACAGGGGGGCTCCGGGAGACCCAGTACTTC
cdr3_aa: CASSQGTGGLRETQYF

clone_size: few
d_call: NA
j_call: TRBJ2-3
v_call: TRBV5-1
cdr3_nt: TGCGCCAGCAGCCGGAGGTCCACAGATACGCAGTATTTT
cdr3_aa: CASSRRSTDTQYF

clone_size: NA
d_call: TRBD1
j_call: TRBJ1-5
v_call: TRBV2
cdr3_nt: TGTGCCAGCAGAGGACTAGCGGGACAGGGCTATCAGCCCCAGCATTTT
cdr3_aa: CASRGLAGQGYQPQHF

clone_size: many
d_call: TRBD1
j_call: TRBJ2-7
v_call: TRBV7-9
cdr3_nt: TGTGCCAGCAGCTTAGCGTTGGACAGGGTCGGCGAGCAGTACTTC
cdr3_aa: CASSLALDRVGEQYF

clone_size: NA
d_call: TRBD1
j_call: TRBJ1-2
v_call: TRBV20-1
cdr3_nt: TGCAGTGCCAGCAGAAGACAGGGAGATGGCTACACCTTC
cdr3_aa: CSASRRQGDGYTF

clone_size: NA
d_call: TRBD2
j_call: TRBJ2-2
v_call: TRBV6-6
cdr3_nt: TGTGCCAGCAGCTTCCGACTAGCCGACACCGGGGAGCTGTTTTTT
cdr3_aa: CASSFRLADTGELFF

clone_size: many
d_call: NA
j_call: TRBJ1-4
v_call: TRBV29-1
cdr3_nt: TGCAGCGTTTTCCTGGAGGCTAATGAAAAACTGTTTTTT
cdr3_aa: CSVFLEANEKLFF

clone_size: many
d_call: NA
j_call: TRBJ1-2
v_call: TRBV5-6
cdr3_nt: TGTGCCAGCAGCTTGAACAGTCTGAACTATGGCTACACCTTC
cdr3_aa: CASSLNSLNYGYTF

clone_size: many
d_call: NA
j_call: TRBJ1-2
v_call: TRBV20-1
cdr3_nt: TGCAGTGCTAACCCTAGAAGGGGCTATGGCTACACCTTC
cdr3_aa: CSANPRRGYGYTF

clone_size: NA
d_call: NA
j_call: TRBJ1-3
v_call: TRBV14
cdr3_nt: TGTGCCAGCAGCCAAGGATGGGGCACATATTTT
cdr3_aa: CASSQGWGTYF

clone_size: many
d_call: TRBD1
j_call: TRBJ1-5
v_call: TRBV19
cdr3_nt: TGTGCCAGTAGTTACAGGGGATTCCAGCCCCAGCATTTT
cdr3_aa: CASSYRGFQPQHF

clone_size: many
d_call: NA
j_call: TRBJ2-7
v_call: TRBV7-2
cdr3_nt: TGTGCCAGCAGTACTACATCATTGGAGGGTAGAAGCGAGCAGTACTTC
cdr3_aa: CASSTTSLEGRSEQYF

clone_size: NA
d_call: NA
j_call: TRBJ1-4
v_call: TRBV7-6
cdr3_nt: TGTGCCAGCAGCCCCACCCCCTCTAATGAAAAACTGTTTTTT
cdr3_aa: CASSPTPSNEKLFF

clone_size: many
d_call: NA
j_call: TRBJ2-7
v_call: TRBV7-9
cdr3_nt: TGTGCCAGCAGCTTAGGGACATCGTATCGAAGCGAGCAGTACTTC
cdr3_aa: CASSLGTSYRSEQYF

clone_size: NA
d_call: NA
j_call: TRBJ2-5
v_call: TRBV5-1
cdr3_nt: TGCGCCAGCAGCTCTAGGCGGGCAGGAGAGACCCAGTACTTC
cdr3_aa: CASSSRRAGETQYF

clone_size: NA
d_call: NA
j_call: TRBJ2-1
v_call: TRBV2
cdr3_nt: TGTGCCAGCAGTGAAACGAGCAATGAGCAGTTCTTC
cdr3_aa: CASSETSNEQFF

clone_size: few
d_call: NA
j_call: TRBJ2-5
v_call: TRBV7-8
cdr3_nt: TGTGCCAGCAGCCCCCGGCGGACTGCTAGGTCCGAGACCCAGTACTTC
cdr3_aa: CASSPRRTARSETQYF

clone_size: many
d_call: NA
j_call: TRBJ2-5
v_call: TRBV6-2/TRBV6-3
cdr3_nt: TGTGCCAGCAGCTTGCTCGGGACTACCCAGTACTTC
cdr3_aa: CASSLLGTTQYF